This T cell receptor beta chain was sequenced for a study of vaccination and CD4 T cells after COVID-19. Background on the study: Convalescent patients, a few in number, were sampled at day 14 and days 161 to 241 post-vaccination.

An Oncomine TCR Beta short-read assay was used to sequence the DNA from cultured CD4+ T cells. The genomic DNA was obtained from cultured CD4+ T cells by extraction with the QIAamp micro DNA kit. TCRdb used MiXCR to reprocess the PCR reads, holding one entry per CDR3 protein. The top ten clones hold approximately 5.1% of a sample with around 26,000 distinct CDR3 sequences, around two fifths of them seen once. A word on this clonotype: Antigen: not known.

As for time point: late sampling 161 to 241 days after vaccination in three convalescent patients. The treatment here: approximately nine-day PBMC culture with coronavirus spike peptide pools or control peptides (ViraFEST assay). From germline, CDR1 is MDHEN and CDR2 SYDVKM. Deletions cut 2 bases from V and 0 bases from J, with 20 bases between. The CDR3 is made up of 19 amino acids. Specimen: CD4+ T cells from blood, cultured in vitro, collected about 7 months after SARS-CoV-2 vaccination. The chain uses TRBV28 and TRBJ2-1; no clear D. The receptor was derived from a human donor who had recovered from COVID-19. The CDR3 sequence is CASSLMYLVGRSSYNEQFF. The CDR3 bases are TGTGCCAGCAGTTTAATGTATCTAGTCGGGCGGAGCTCCTACAATGAGCAGTTCTTC.